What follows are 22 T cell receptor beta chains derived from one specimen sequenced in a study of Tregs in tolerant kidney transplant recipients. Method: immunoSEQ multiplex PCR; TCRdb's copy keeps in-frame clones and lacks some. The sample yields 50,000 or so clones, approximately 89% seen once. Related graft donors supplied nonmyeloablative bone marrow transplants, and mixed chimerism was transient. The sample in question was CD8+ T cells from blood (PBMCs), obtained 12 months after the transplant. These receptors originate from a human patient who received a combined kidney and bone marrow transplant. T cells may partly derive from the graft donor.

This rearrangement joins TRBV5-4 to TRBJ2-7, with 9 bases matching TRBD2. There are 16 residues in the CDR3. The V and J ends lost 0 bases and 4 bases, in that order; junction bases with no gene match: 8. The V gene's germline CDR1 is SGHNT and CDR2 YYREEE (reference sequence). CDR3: CASSLEIAGVPYEQYF. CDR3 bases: TGTGCCAGCAGCTTGGAAATAGCGGGAGTGCCGTACGAGCAGTACTTC.

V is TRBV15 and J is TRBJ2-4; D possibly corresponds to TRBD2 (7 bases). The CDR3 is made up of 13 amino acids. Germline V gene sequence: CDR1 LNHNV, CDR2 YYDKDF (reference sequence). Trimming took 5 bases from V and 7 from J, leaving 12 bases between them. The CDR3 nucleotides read TGTGCCACCAGCGGGGGGGGCCCGAACATTCAGTACTTC. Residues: CATSGGGPNIQYF.

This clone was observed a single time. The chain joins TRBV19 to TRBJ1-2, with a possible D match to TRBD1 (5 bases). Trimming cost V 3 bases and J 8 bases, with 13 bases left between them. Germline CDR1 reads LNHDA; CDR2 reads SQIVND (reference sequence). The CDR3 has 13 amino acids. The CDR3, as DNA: TGTGCCAGTAGTATGGGCACCGGGGGAGGCTACACCTTC. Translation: CASSMGTGGGYTF. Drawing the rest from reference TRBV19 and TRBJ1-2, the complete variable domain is DGGITQSPKYLFRKEGQNVTLSCEQNLNHDAMYWYRQDPGQGLRLIYYSQIVNDFQKGDIAEGYSVSREKKESFPLTVTSAQKNPTAFYLCASSMGTGGGYTFGSGTRLTVV.

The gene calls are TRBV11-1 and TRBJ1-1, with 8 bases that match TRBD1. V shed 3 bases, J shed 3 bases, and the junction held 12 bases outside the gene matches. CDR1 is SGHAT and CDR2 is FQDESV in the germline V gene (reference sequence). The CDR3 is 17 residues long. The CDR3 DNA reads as TGTGCCAGCAGCTTTTGGTGGCAGGGGGCAAGTGACACTGAAGCTTTCTTT. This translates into CASSFWWQGASDTEAFF.

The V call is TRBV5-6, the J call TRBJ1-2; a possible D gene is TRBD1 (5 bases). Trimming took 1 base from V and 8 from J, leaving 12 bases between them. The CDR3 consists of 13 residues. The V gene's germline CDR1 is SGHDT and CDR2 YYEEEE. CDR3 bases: TGTGCCAGCAGCTTGCAGGGTGGAAGGGGCTACACCTTC. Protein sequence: CASSLQGGRGYTF. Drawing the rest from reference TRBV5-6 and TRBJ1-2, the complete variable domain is DAGVTQSPTHLIKTRGQQVTLRCSPKSGHDTVSWYQQALGQGPQFIFQYYEEEERQRGNFPDRFSGHQFPNYSSELNVNALLLGDSALYLCASSLQGGRGYTFGSGTRLTVV.

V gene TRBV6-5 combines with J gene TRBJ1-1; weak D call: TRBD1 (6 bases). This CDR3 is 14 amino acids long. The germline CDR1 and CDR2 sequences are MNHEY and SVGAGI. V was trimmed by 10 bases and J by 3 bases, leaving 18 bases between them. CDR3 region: CATAPGQGDTEAFF. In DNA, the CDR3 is TGTGCCACCGCACCGGGACAAGGGGACACTGAAGCTTTCTTT.

The CDR3 nucleotides are TGTGCCAGCAGCTTGGGGACAGGGAACTATGGCTACACCTTC. Its translation: CASSLGTGNYGYTF. The chain combines TRBV5-8 with TRBJ1-2; 8 bases match TRBD1. The V segment lost 0 bases and the J segment 2 bases; nucleotides outside the gene matches: 0. Germline CDR1 reads SGHTS; CDR2 reads YDEGEE. The CDR3 loop spans 14 amino acids.

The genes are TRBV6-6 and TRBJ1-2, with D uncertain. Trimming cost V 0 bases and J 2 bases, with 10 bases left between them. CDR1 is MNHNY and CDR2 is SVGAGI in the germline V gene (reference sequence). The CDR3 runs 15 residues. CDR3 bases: TGTGCCAGCAGTTACTCGAGACACGAAAACTATGGCTACACCTTC. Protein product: CASSYSRHENYGYTF.

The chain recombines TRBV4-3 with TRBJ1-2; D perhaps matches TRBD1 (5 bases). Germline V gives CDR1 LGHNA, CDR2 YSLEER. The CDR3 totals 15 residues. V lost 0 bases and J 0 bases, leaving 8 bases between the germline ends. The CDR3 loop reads CASSQDRQTNYGYTF. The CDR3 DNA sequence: TGCGCCAGCAGCCAAGATCGACAGACTAACTATGGCTACACCTTC.

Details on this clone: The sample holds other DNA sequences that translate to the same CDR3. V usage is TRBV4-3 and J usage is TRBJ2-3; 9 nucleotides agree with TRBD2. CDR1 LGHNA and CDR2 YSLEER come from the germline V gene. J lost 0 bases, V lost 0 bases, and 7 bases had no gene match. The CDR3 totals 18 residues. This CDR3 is CASSQDPPSGESTDTQYF. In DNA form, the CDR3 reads TGCGCCAGCAGCCAAGATCCCCCTAGCGGGGAGAGCACAGATACGCAGTATTTT.

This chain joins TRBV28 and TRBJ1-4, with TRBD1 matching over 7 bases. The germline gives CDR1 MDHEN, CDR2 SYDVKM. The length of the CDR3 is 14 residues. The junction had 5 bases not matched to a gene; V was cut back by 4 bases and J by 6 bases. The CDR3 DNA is TGTGCCAGCAGTTCCATCAGGGGGTATGAAAAACTGTTTTTT. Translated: CASSSIRGYEKLFF.

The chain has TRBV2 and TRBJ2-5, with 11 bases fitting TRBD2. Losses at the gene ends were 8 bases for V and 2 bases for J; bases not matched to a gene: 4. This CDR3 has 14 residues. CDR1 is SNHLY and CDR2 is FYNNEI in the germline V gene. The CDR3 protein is CASGTSGPQETQYF. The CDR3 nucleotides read TGTGCCAGCGGGACTAGCGGTCCGCAAGAGACCCAGTACTTC.

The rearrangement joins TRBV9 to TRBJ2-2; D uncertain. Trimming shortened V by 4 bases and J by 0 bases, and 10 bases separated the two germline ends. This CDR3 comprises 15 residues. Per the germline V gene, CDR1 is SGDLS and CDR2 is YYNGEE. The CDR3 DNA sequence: TGTGCCAGCAGCCCTTCAGGCGCGAACACCGGGGAGCTGTTTTTT. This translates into CASSPSGANTGELFF.

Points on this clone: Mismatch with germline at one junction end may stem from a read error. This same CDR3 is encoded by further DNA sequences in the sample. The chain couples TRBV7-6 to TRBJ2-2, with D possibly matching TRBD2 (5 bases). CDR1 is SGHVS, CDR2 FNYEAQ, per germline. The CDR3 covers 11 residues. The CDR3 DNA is TGTGCCAGCAGCCAATCCGGGGAGCTGTTCTTT. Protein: CASSQSGELFF.

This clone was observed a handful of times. The CDR3: CASSFSVEAFF. The CDR3 DNA reads as TGTGCCAGCAGCTTTTCCGTTGAAGCTTTCTTT. The chain is built from TRBV13 and TRBJ1-1; D is undetermined. Germline V gives CDR1 PRHDT, CDR2 FYEKMQ (reference sequence). V gave up 3 bases and J gave up 7 bases, with 6 bases separating them. The CDR3 runs to 11 residues. Drawing the rest from reference TRBV13 and TRBJ1-1, the complete variable domain is AAGVIQSPRHLIKEKRETATLKCYPIPRHDTVYWYQQGPGQDPQFLISFYEKMQSDKGSIPDRFSAQQFSDYHSELNMSSLELGDSALYFCASSFSVEAFFGQGTRLTVV.

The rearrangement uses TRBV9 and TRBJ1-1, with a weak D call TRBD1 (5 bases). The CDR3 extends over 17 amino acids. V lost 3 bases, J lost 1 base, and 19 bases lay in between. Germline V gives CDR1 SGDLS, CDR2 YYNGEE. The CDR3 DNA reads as TGTGCCAGCAGCGATTCCAGGCAGCGGGGCTCGAACACTGAAGCTTTCTTT. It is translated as CASSDSRQRGSNTEAFF.

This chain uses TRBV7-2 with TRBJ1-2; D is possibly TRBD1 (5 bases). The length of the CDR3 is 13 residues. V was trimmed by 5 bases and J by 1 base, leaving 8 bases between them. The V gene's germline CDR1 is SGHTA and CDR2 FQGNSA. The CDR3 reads CASSPGFNYGYTF. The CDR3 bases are TGTGCCAGCAGCCCAGGGTTTAACTATGGCTACACCTTC. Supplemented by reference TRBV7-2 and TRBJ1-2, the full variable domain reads GAGVSQSPSNKVTEKGKDVELRCDPISGHTALYWYRQSLGQGLEFLIYFQGNSAPDKSGLPSDRFSAERTGGSVSTLTIQRTQQEDSAVYLCASSPGFNYGYTFGSGTRLTVV.

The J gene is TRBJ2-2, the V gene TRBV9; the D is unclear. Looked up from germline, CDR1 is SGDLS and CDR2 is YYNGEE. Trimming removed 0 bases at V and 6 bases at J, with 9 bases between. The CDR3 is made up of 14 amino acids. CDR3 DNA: TGTGCCAGCAGCGTAGCGTCAGTTGCCGGGGAGCTGTTTTTT. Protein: CASSVASVAGELFF.

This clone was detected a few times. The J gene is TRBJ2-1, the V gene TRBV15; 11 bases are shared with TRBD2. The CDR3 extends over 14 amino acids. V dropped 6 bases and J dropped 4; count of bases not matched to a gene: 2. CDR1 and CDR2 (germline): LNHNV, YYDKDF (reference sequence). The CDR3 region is CATRGTSGYNEQFF. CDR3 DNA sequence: TGTGCCACCAGGGGGACTAGCGGATACAATGAGCAGTTCTTC.

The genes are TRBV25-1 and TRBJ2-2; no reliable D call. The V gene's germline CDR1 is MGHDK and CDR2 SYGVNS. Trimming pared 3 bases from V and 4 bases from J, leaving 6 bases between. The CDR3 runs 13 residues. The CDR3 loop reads CASSDWSTGELFF. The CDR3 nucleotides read TGTGCCAGCAGTGATTGGAGCACCGGGGAGCTGTTTTTT.

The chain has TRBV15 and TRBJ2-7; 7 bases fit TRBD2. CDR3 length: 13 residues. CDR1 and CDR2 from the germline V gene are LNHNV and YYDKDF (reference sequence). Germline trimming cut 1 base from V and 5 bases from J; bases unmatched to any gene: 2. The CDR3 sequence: CATSRGGGDEQYF. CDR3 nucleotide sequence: TGTGCCACCAGCAGAGGGGGAGGGGACGAGCAGTACTTC.

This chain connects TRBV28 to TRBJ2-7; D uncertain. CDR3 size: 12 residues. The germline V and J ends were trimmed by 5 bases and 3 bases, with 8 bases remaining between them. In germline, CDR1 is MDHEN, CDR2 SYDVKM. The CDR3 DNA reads TGTGCCAGCAGTCCGTTGTACTACGAGCAGTACTTC. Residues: CASSPLYYEQYF.